This T cell receptor beta chain was retrieved from a study of T cells in Graves' hyperthyroidism and ophthalmopathy. Turning to the study itself: Before any treatment, at initial diagnosis, peripheral blood was collected. Study outcomes and limitations: Most thyroid clonotypes expanded above 0.001 were also detected in blood.

What was amplified from RNA transcripts were TCR beta CDR3 regions. HTBI primers were used for first-round RT-PCR of the TCR CDR3. TCRdb independently ran MiXCR on the multiplex PCR reads; one entry per CDR3 protein. The sample contains approximately 400,000 distinct CDR3 sequences, approximately 20% of which appear only once. Aged 18 to 65, the patients had hyperthyroidism that was newly diagnosed and had lasted under 2 months. This clonotype was observed once. The antigen is undetermined. The clonotype was recovered from a woman between 18 and 30 years old with Graves' hyperthyroidism. The sample was blood.

The chain's CDR3 is CASSVTPGQGYEQYF. The CDR3 nucleotides read TGTGCCAGCAGTGTCACCCCGGGACAGGGCTACGAGCAGTACTTC. This rearrangement joins TRBV6-1 to TRBJ2-7; 9 bases line up with TRBD1. Germline V lookup: CDR1 MNHNS, CDR2 SASEGT. Trimming took 4 bases from V and 3 from J; bases not matched to a gene: 7. The CDR3 sequence is 15 residues long.